Listed here are 27 T cell receptor beta chains from one sample, sequenced in a study of blood T cell repertoires in COVID-19. Clones were sequenced by immunoSEQ multiplex PCR, and TCRdb holds only the in-frame ones, with some missing. Found here are under 80,000 clones, about 80% of them singletons; the top ten hold roughly a third. Sample: peripheral blood. These receptors all stem from a human donor in a cohort sampled during active COVID-19.

V is TRBV10-1 and J is TRBJ2-2, with 10 bases fitting TRBD1. The CDR3 runs to 17 residues. From germline, CDR1 is WNHNN and CDR2 SYGVQD (reference sequence). V shed 7 bases, J shed 5 bases, and the junction held 13 bases outside the gene matches. CDR3 DNA sequence: TGCGCCAGCACCCTGCCCCGGGACAGGGGAAGAACCGGGGAGCTGTTTTTT. It translates to CASTLPRDRGRTGELFF.

This clone has only a few counts. This chain uses TRBV28 with TRBJ2-1; TRBD2 matches 10 bases. The germline V gene has CDR1 MDHEN and CDR2 SYDVKM. V lost 2 bases, J lost 8 bases, and 6 bases stayed unmatched. The CDR3 sequence is 15 residues long. The CDR3 DNA reads as TGTGCCAGCAGTTTAGGGTCTAGCGGGAGTGATGAGCAGTTCTTC. Translation gives CASSLGSSGSDEQFF.

The rearrangement uses TRBV7-3 and TRBJ2-3, with 7 bases fitting TRBD2. Germline CDR1 reads SGHTA; CDR2 reads FQGTGA. This CDR3 spans 16 amino acids. V shed 5 bases, J shed 5 bases, and the junction held 13 bases outside the gene matches. CDR3 coding DNA: TGTGCCAGCAGCGCCCAGCGGGATGGGGGGGAAGATACGCAGTATTTT. It yields the protein CASSAQRDGGEDTQYF.

This clone showed up just a few times. CDR3 bases: TGTGCCAGCAGCCCAGGACTAGCTGGGGAGCTGTTTTTT. The encoded protein is CASSPGLAGELFF. The rearrangement joins TRBV9 to TRBJ2-2; 8 bases are shared with TRBD2. Germline trimming cut 4 bases from V and 8 bases from J; bases unmatched to any gene: 4. This CDR3 contains 13 residues. Germline V lookup: CDR1 SGDLS, CDR2 YYNGEE.

J is TRBJ2-1 and V is TRBV7-5; the listed D gene, TRBD2, was not tested against the DNA. TRBV7-5 is deemed a pseudogene. The CDR3 length is 14 residues. The CDR3 bases are TGTGCCAGAAGCTTAGGACTAGCGGGTGATGAGCAGTTCTTC. It specifies CARSLGLAGDEQFF.

The V call is TRBV10-2, the J call TRBJ2-1, with D unclear. V gave up 9 bases and J gave up 4 bases, with 13 bases separating them. CDR1 and CDR2 (germline): WSHSY, SAAADI. The CDR3 loop spans 13 amino acids. As DNA, the CDR3 is TGCGCCAGTCGAGGCGGAGTATACAATGAGCAGTTCTTC. Translation gives CASRGGVYNEQFF.

This clone has a single count. The CDR3: CASSLLTDTQYF. In DNA, the CDR3 is TGTGCCAGCTCACTACTCACAGATACGCAGTATTTT. The V gene is TRBV18, the J gene TRBJ2-3; no definite D call. The CDR3 is 12 amino acids. Germline CDR1 KGHSH, CDR2 LQKENI. V lost 4 bases and J lost 2, with 4 bases in between.

The chain is built from TRBV5-5 and TRBJ1-5; TRBD1 matches 8 bases. The CDR3 loop spans 15 amino acids. Germline V lookup: CDR1 SGHKS, CDR2 YYEKEE (reference sequence). With V trimmed by 4 bases and J by 5 bases, 8 bases remained unmatched. CDR3: CASSRTGWDDQPQHF. The DNA for the CDR3 is TGTGCCAGCAGCAGGACAGGGTGGGACGATCAGCCCCAGCATTTT.

This clone was detected many times. This chain connects TRBV18 to TRBJ2-7; 7 bases are shared with TRBD2. CDR1 KGHSH and CDR2 LQKENI come from the germline V gene. Trimming cost V 0 bases and J 2 bases; bases outside gene matches: 4. CDR3 length: 15 amino acids. The CDR3 nucleotides are TGTGCCAGCTCACCACCGGGAGGGGTTACCTACGAGCAGTACTTC. Encoded protein: CASSPPGGVTYEQYF.

The CDR3 is CASSGHSNQPQHF. CDR3 in DNA: TGTGCCAGCAGCGGACATAGCAATCAGCCCCAGCATTTT. The chain combines TRBV6-5 with TRBJ1-5; maybe TRBD1 (5 bases). The V end lost 6 bases, the J end lost 0 bases, and 6 bases lay between the germline ends. Germline V gives CDR1 MNHEY, CDR2 SVGAGI. This CDR3 has 13 amino acids.

A single count supports this clone. The chain carries TRBV24-1 and TRBJ2-5; TRBD2 aligns across 12 bases. The germline CDR1 and CDR2 sequences are KGHDR and SFDVKD. The V and J ends lost 4 bases and 1 base, in that order; junction bases with no gene match: 6. CDR3 length equals 17 residues. The CDR3 reads CATSDPGLAGIQETQYF. CDR3 nucleotide sequence: TGTGCCACCAGTGACCCGGGACTAGCGGGTATCCAAGAGACCCAGTACTTC.

The rearrangement joins TRBV3-1 (or the pseudogene TRBV3-2) to TRBJ1-1, with a possible D match to TRBD1 (6 bases). CDR3 size: 18 residues. Looked up from germline, CDR1 is LGHDT and CDR2 is YNNKEL (reference sequence). The V and J ends lost 0 bases and 4 bases respectively, with 21 bases between them. In DNA form, the CDR3 reads TGTGCCAGCAGCCAAGAAGGGGGTCCCTACGGGTTTGTCACTGAAGCTTTCTTT. Translating it yields CASSQEGGPYGFVTEAFF.

This rearrangement joins TRBV12-3 or TRBV12-4 to TRBJ2-7; possible D gene TRBD1, 5 bases. Trimming took 3 bases from V and 6 from J, leaving 9 bases between them. There are 12 residues in the CDR3. CDR3 DNA sequence: TGTGCCAGCAGTTTTGGGCAGGGCGAGCAGTACTTC. It is translated as CASSFGQGEQYF.

The chain is built from TRBV3-1 (or the pseudogene TRBV3-2) and TRBJ2-7; 8 nucleotides match TRBD1. Trimming cost V 2 bases and J 5 bases; bases outside gene matches: 11. The germline gives CDR1 LGHDT, CDR2 YNNKEL (reference sequence). CDR3 length equals 16 residues. CDR3 residues: CASSQRDRGVTDEQYF. The DNA of the CDR3 is TGTGCCAGCAGCCAACGTGACAGGGGAGTAACGGACGAGCAGTACTTC.

This chain links TRBV11-2 with TRBJ2-7; D is perhaps TRBD2 (6 bases). This CDR3 contains 15 residues. Trimming took off 5 bases at V and 4 bases at J, with 18 bases between the two ends. Germline CDR1 reads SGHAT; CDR2 reads FQNNGV. CDR3: CASSQDGLPVYEQYF. The CDR3 nucleotides are TGTGCCAGCAGCCAAGACGGACTACCCGTTTACGAGCAGTACTTC.

The rearrangement joins TRBV27 to TRBJ1-2; perhaps TRBD1 as D (6 bases). The CDR3 consists of 15 residues. Looked up from germline, CDR1 is MNHEY and CDR2 is SMNVEV (reference sequence). V was cut by 5 bases and J by 2 bases, with 15 bases left in between. This chain's CDR3 is CASSPQGQPNYGYTF. The CDR3 DNA reads TGTGCCAGCAGTCCCCAAGGACAGCCAAACTATGGCTACACCTTC.

The V gene is TRBV5-8, the J gene TRBJ1-5; no clear D gene. Deletions cut 7 bases from V and 2 bases from J, with 13 bases between. This CDR3 is built from 14 residues. CDR1 is SGHTS and CDR2 is YDEGEE in the germline V gene. The DNA of the CDR3 is TGTGCCAGCCCCGAGGTTTTCGGCAATCAGCCCCAGCATTTT. Encoded protein: CASPEVFGNQPQHF.

This clone was observed a few times. The J gene is TRBJ1-2, the V gene TRBV27; a possible D gene is TRBD1 (6 bases). Germline lookup yields CDR1 MNHEY and CDR2 SMNVEV (reference sequence). The CDR3 is 13 residues long. The V end lost 5 bases, the J end lost 7 bases, and 14 bases lay between the germline ends. The CDR3 protein is CASSEQGKTGYTF. CDR3 nucleotides: TGTGCCAGCAGTGAACAGGGCAAGACTGGCTACACCTTC.

The CDR3 DNA follows: TGTGCCTGGACAAGGGACAGGGGGAAGAATTCACCCCTCCACTTT. Translation: CAWTRDRGKNSPLHF. The chain carries TRBV30 and TRBJ1-6; 11 positions agree with TRBD1. V lost 4 bases and J lost 7; bases outside the gene matches: 6. Per germline, CDR1 GTSNPN and CDR2 SVGIG (reference sequence). The CDR3 contains 15 residues.

This clone appeared once. The V and J genes are TRBV18 and TRBJ1-1; D gene uncertain. There are 11 residues in the CDR3. Trimming pared 3 bases from V and 7 bases from J, leaving 6 bases between. Germline-derived CDR1 and CDR2 are KGHSH and LQKENI. This CDR3 is CASSPRGEAFF. As DNA, the CDR3 is TGTGCCAGCTCACCCCGGGGTGAAGCTTTCTTT.

CDR3: CASSFGRSSYEQYF. CDR3 DNA: TGTGCCAGCAGCTTTGGAAGGAGCTCCTACGAGCAGTACTTC. The gene calls are TRBV11-3 and TRBJ2-7; D is unresolved. V was clipped by 3 bases and J by 0 bases, with 9 bases between them. CDR3 length: 14 amino acids. Germline V gene sequence: CDR1 SGHNT, CDR2 YENEEA.

The rearrangement uses TRBV12-5 and TRBJ1-1; possibly TRBD1 for D (6 bases). The CDR3 is 15 amino acids. Trimming removed 5 bases at V and 1 base at J, with 14 bases between. CDR1 is LGHNT and CDR2 is FRNRAP in the germline V gene. Here the CDR3 DNA reads TGTGCTAGTGGTCGGCGGGGGGCGCAGAACACTGAAGCTTTCTTT. It codes for CASGRRGAQNTEAFF.

This clone was observed once. The V gene is TRBV30, the J gene TRBJ2-1, with 14 bases lining up with TRBD2. The V gene end was trimmed by 3 bases and the J gene end by 10 bases; junction bases not matched to a gene: 5. The CDR3 has 14 amino acids. Germline CDR1 is GTSNPN and CDR2 is SVGIG (reference sequence). In nucleotides, the CDR3 is TGTGCCTGGAGGGGACTAGCGGGAGCTGGAGAGCAGTTCTTC. This encodes CAWRGLAGAGEQFF.

The chain uses TRBV11-2 and TRBJ2-1; possibly TRBD2 for D (6 bases). V gave up 4 bases and J gave up 3 bases, with 13 bases separating them. CDR3 size: 15 residues. Germline CDR1 reads SGHAT; CDR2 reads FQNNGV. CDR3 DNA sequence: TGTGCCAGCAGCTCCGGGACTCGACTCTACAATGAGCAGTTCTTC. Its protein is CASSSGTRLYNEQFF.

This chain connects TRBV6-5 to TRBJ2-1; 7 positions match TRBD2. Germline V CDR1 and CDR2: MNHEY, SVGAGI. Trimming at V came to 6 bases and at J to 6 bases, leaving 5 bases not matched to a gene. The CDR3 covers 13 residues. CDR3 nucleotides: TGTGCCAGCAGCTCACTAGCGCTCAATGAGCAGTTCTTC. It encodes CASSSLALNEQFF.

This clone was observed a handful of times. The chain has TRBV3-1 (or the pseudogene TRBV3-2) and TRBJ1-1; possibly TRBD1 for D (5 bases). Trimming pared 8 bases from V and 4 bases from J, leaving 17 bases between. The CDR3 contains 14 residues. CDR1 and CDR2 (germline): LGHDT, YNNKEL (reference sequence). The CDR3 DNA is TGTGCCAGCCAACCCCAGGGTTCATTCACTGAAGCTTTCTTT. This sequence encodes CASQPQGSFTEAFF.

The rearrangement links TRBV6-6 to TRBJ1-1; 8 bases fit TRBD1. Germline CDR1 and CDR2: MNHNY and SVGAGI (reference sequence). The V gene end was trimmed by 2 bases and the J gene end by 6 bases; junction bases not matched to a gene: 5. CDR3 size: 14 residues. CDR3 DNA sequence: TGTGCCAGCAGTTACCGCGGACAGGGAGCTGAAGCTTTCTTT. It encodes CASSYRGQGAEAFF.